Below are 32 T cell receptor beta chains sequenced from a single sample in a study of T cells in Graves' hyperthyroidism and ophthalmopathy. It was RNA transcripts that yielded the amplified TCR beta CDR3 regions. The TCR CDR3 first-round RT-PCR relied on the HTBI primer set. TCRdb used MiXCR to reprocess the multiplex PCR reads, holding one entry per CDR3 protein. The sample has roughly 400,000 distinct CDR3 sequences, about 14% seen once; the top ten hold approximately 29%. Sequenced sample: blood. Receptors originate from a middle-aged man with Graves' ophthalmopathy.

The gene calls are TRBV12-5 and TRBJ2-3, with 7 bases lining up with TRBD2. Germline values: CDR1 LGHNT, CDR2 FRNRAP. The CDR3 runs 16 residues. V lost 3 bases and J lost 6; bases outside the gene matches: 12. The CDR3 region is CASGLGDYRSSDTQYF. CDR3 sequence (DNA): TGTGCTAGTGGTTTAGGGGACTACAGATCATCCGATACGCAGTATTTT.

The rearrangement links TRBV3-1 to TRBJ2-6; D ambiguous. Germline V gives CDR1 LGHDT, CDR2 YNNKEL (reference sequence). This CDR3 region has 15 residues. V was cut by 1 base and J by 4 bases, with 8 bases left in between. DNA for the CDR3: TGTGCCAGCAGCCAAGCGTCTCAGGGGGCCAACGTCCTGACTTTC. It specifies CASSQASQGANVLTF.

There are many counts of this clonotype. The gene calls are TRBV18 and TRBJ1-5, with TRBD1 as a possible D gene (6 bases). Per germline, CDR1 KGHSH and CDR2 LQKENI. The CDR3 consists of 14 residues. Deletions cut 3 bases from V and 6 bases from J, with 12 bases between. CDR3: CASSPGGEGQPQHF. The CDR3 DNA follows: TGTGCCAGCTCACCTGGGGGCGAGGGTCAGCCCCAGCATTTT.

This clonotype has ten or more counts. The genes are TRBV10-3 and TRBJ1-4; the D is unclear. The CDR3 totals 13 residues. The V end lost 6 bases, the J end lost 6 bases, and 11 bases lay between the germline ends. In germline, CDR1 is ENHRY, CDR2 SYGVKD. This CDR3 reads CAIRSHGDEKLFF. The CDR3 DNA reads TGTGCCATCAGGTCCCACGGGGATGAAAAACTGTTTTTT.

The sample holds many counts of this clonotype. V usage is TRBV15 and J usage is TRBJ2-1; no clear D. The CDR3 spans 14 residues. V was shortened by 4 bases and J by 4 bases, with 11 bases between the two germline ends. From germline, CDR1 is LNHNV and CDR2 YYDKDF (reference sequence). CDR3 nucleotides: TGTGCCACCAGCACCTACGGGTCGTACAATGAGCAGTTCTTC. It encodes CATSTYGSYNEQFF.

The V and J genes are TRBV30 and TRBJ1-2; 8 bases map to TRBD1. CDR3 size: 15 residues. Losses at the gene ends were 4 bases for V and 8 bases for J; bases not matched to a gene: 15. In germline, CDR1 is GTSNPN, CDR2 SVGIG (reference sequence). CDR3 sequence reads: CAWTHIDGRGLGYTF. In nucleotides, the CDR3 is TGTGCCTGGACCCACATCGATGGCAGGGGGCTCGGCTACACCTTC.

In regard to this clonotype: Just one base apart from a much larger clone, this may be a read error. The CDR3 sequence: CASSYSTGDGYAF. In DNA form, the CDR3 reads TGTGCCAGCAGTTACTCGACAGGGGATGGCTACGCCTTC. The chain carries TRBV6-5 and TRBJ1-2, with TRBD1 matching over 8 bases. Germline V gene lookup returns CDR1 MNHEY and CDR2 SVGAGI. The CDR3 is made up of 13 amino acids.

In its sample, this clonotype was seen many times. The chain is built from TRBV12-3 or TRBV12-4 and TRBJ1-2; D gene uncertain. The CDR3 covers 11 residues. V was shortened by 5 bases and J by 7 bases, with 8 bases between the two germline ends. The CDR3 here is CASSSGRGYTF. The CDR3 DNA follows: TGTGCCAGCAGTAGCGGACGTGGCTACACCTTC.

The chain employs TRBV5-1 and TRBJ2-2; 11 bases fit TRBD2. J was trimmed by 3 bases and V by 2 bases; bases with no gene match: 6. The germline gives CDR1 SGHRS, CDR2 YFSETQ. This CDR3 is 17 amino acids long. The CDR3, as DNA: TGCGCCAGCAGCTTACCCACACTAGCGGGAGACACCGGGGAGCTGTTTTTT. Translating gives CASSLPTLAGDTGELFF.

The sample holds many counts of this clonotype. This sequence joins TRBV30 and TRBJ1-5, with 7 nucleotides matching TRBD1. Germline CDR1 GTSNPN, CDR2 SVGIG (reference sequence). The length of the CDR3 is 16 residues. The V gene end was trimmed by 0 bases and the J gene end by 2 bases; junction bases not matched to a gene: 7. CDR3 loop: CAWSVGQGGRNQPQHF. As DNA, the CDR3 is TGTGCCTGGAGTGTAGGGCAGGGGGGGCGCAATCAGCCCCAGCATTTT.

This clonotype was recorded many times. J is TRBJ1-1 and V is TRBV12-3 or TRBV12-4; the D gene is possibly TRBD1 (5 bases). V lost 10 bases, J lost 6 bases, and 9 bases lay in between. The CDR3 is 10 residues long. CDR3 DNA sequence: TGTGCCACCGGGGACGCTGAAGCTTTCTTT. It encodes CATGDAEAFF.

As regards this clonotype: This sequence may be a read error, since a much larger clone differs from it by one base. The J gene is TRBJ2-7, the V gene TRBV7-2, with D tentatively TRBD1 or TRBD2 (5 bases each). Germline CDR1 and CDR2: SGHTA and FQGNSA. Trimming stripped 3 bases from V and 3 bases from J, with 9 bases between. The CDR3 runs to 13 residues. The CDR3 coding sequence is TGTGCCAGCAGCTTGGGACGGTGCTACGAGCAGTACTTC. Translation gives CASSLGRCYEQYF.

Comment on this clonotype: Possible read error: a much larger clone is one base away. The chain uses TRBV28 and TRBJ2-7; tentatively, D is TRBD1 (6 bases). The J call may be faulty, since TRBJ2-1 better matches the DNA end. Germline loops: CDR1 MDHEN, CDR2 SYDVKM. The CDR3 has 13 residues. The CDR3, as DNA: TGTGCGGTCGTCGGCAGGGGTGTCTACGAGCAGTTCTTC. Its protein product is CAVVGRGVYEQFF.

Many counts were recorded for this clonotype. The chain is built from TRBV12-3 or TRBV12-4 and TRBJ2-1, with D unclear. CDR3 size: 13 residues. Trimming left V 6 bases short and J 4 bases short, with 10 bases between. Here the CDR3 reads CASRTGRYNEQFF. CDR3 DNA sequence: TGTGCCAGCAGGACTGGAAGATACAATGAGCAGTTCTTC.

This clonotype was seen a few times. This chain links TRBV20-1 with TRBJ2-7; no clear D. The germline CDR1 and CDR2 sequences are DFQATT and SNEGSKA (reference sequence). Trimming took off 1 base at V and 1 base at J, with 11 bases between the two ends. The CDR3 is 14 residues long. CDR3 in DNA: TGCAGTGCTAGAGGGGTCCCACTATCCTACGAGCAGTACTTC. Its translation: CSARGVPLSYEQYF.

This clonotype has a count of ten or more. The genes are TRBV20-1 and TRBJ1-5, with 7 nucleotides matching TRBD1. CDR1 and CDR2 (germline): DFQATT, SNEGSKA (reference sequence). V was pared by 4 bases and J by 6 bases, with 6 bases of the junction left unmatched. There are 13 residues in the CDR3. The CDR3: CSAIDREGQPQHF. In nucleotides, the CDR3 is TGCAGTGCTATAGACAGGGAGGGTCAGCCCCAGCATTTT.

This clonotype showed up many times. The chain has TRBV27 and TRBJ2-3; TRBD2 matches 14 bases. Germline CDR1 MNHEY, CDR2 SMNVEV (reference sequence). V shed 5 bases, J shed 3 bases, and the junction held 13 bases outside the gene matches. The CDR3 totals 19 residues. The CDR3 here is CASSGGLAGGYDRTDTQYF. The CDR3 DNA is TGTGCCAGCAGTGGAGGACTAGCGGGAGGATATGATAGAACAGATACGCAGTATTTT.

This clonotype was recorded a few times. The J gene is TRBJ2-1, the V gene TRBV29-1, with D perhaps given as TRBD1 or TRBD2 (6 bases each). Trimming took 8 bases from V and 7 from J, leaving 15 bases between them. This CDR3 is built from 12 residues. The V gene's germline CDR1 is SQVTM and CDR2 ANQGSEA. CDR3 DNA: TGCAGCACTCGGGGGCTTGGGAATGAGCAGTTCTTC. The encoded protein is CSTRGLGNEQFF.

In its sample, this clonotype was seen many times. The V call is TRBV6-1, the J call TRBJ2-1; D is uncertain. Trimming removed 1 base at V and 9 bases at J, with 22 bases between. Per the germline V gene, CDR1 is MNHNS and CDR2 is SASEGT. The CDR3 is made up of 17 amino acids. In DNA, the CDR3 is TGTGCCAGCAGTGAAGTGGTGATAAAAACGATACTCGGTGAGCAGTTCTTC. This codes for CASSEVVIKTILGEQFF.

V and J are TRBV20-1 and TRBJ2-2, with a weak D call TRBD1 (5 bases). This CDR3 has 14 residues. Germline V gene sequence: CDR1 DFQATT, CDR2 SNEGSKA (reference sequence). V lost 1 base to trimming and J lost 1 base, with 7 bases between them. CDR3 loop: CSARGQMNTGELFF. In DNA, the CDR3 is TGCAGTGCTAGAGGACAGATGAACACCGGGGAGCTGTTTTTT.

This chain uses TRBV20-1 with TRBJ2-1; 11 nucleotides align to TRBD2. Germline trimming cut 2 bases from V and 7 bases from J; bases unmatched to any gene: 7. From germline, CDR1 is DFQATT and CDR2 SNEGSKA (reference sequence). The CDR3 has 15 amino acids. This CDR3 reads CSARHGTSGGNEQFF. CDR3 coding DNA: TGCAGTGCTAGACATGGGACTAGCGGTGGAAATGAGCAGTTCTTC.

This clonotype was detected many times. This sequence joins TRBV30 and TRBJ2-3; 9 bases are a match to TRBD1. Germline V gives CDR1 GTSNPN, CDR2 SVGIG (reference sequence). V was clipped by 6 bases and J by 4 bases; unmatched bases: 8. The CDR3 covers 14 residues. The CDR3 region has the DNA TGTGCCTGCCGGGACAGGGTGAGGTCAGATACGCAGTATTTT. It codes for CACRDRVRSDTQYF. Full variable domain (outside the CDR3, taken from reference TRBV30 and TRBJ2-3): SQTIHQWPATLVQPVGSPLSLECTVEGTSNPNLYWYRQAAGRGLQLLFYSVGIGQISSEVPQNLSASRPQDRQFILSSKKLLLSDSGFYLCACRDRVRSDTQYFGPGTRLTVL.

As for this clonotype: A much larger clone differs from this one at a single base, so this may be a read error. The chain employs TRBV7-9 and TRBJ2-7; D remains ambiguous. The V gene's germline CDR1 is SEHNR and CDR2 FQNEAQ (reference sequence). CDR3 length equals 13 residues. The CDR3 nucleotides are TGTGCCAGCAGCCCCGAGCTACCTTACGAGCAGTGCTTC. Translation: CASSPELPYEQCF.

This clonotype was seen ten or more times. The rearrangement links TRBV18 to TRBJ2-7; 12 bases fit TRBD2. Germline CDR1 and CDR2: KGHSH and LQKENI. Trimming removed 3 bases from V and 3 bases from J; junction bases left unmatched: 6. The CDR3 runs to 16 residues. Written as DNA, the CDR3 is TGTGCCAGCTCACCTCGACTAGCGGGAGTGAACTACGAGCAGTACTTC. This codes for CASSPRLAGVNYEQYF.

The rearrangement joins TRBV27 to TRBJ1-5; perhaps TRBD2 as D (5 bases). The last part of the DNA fits TRBJ2-3 better; the J call may be wrong. Germline V gene sequence: CDR1 MNHEY, CDR2 SMNVEV (reference sequence). The CDR3 has 13 amino acids. The CDR3, as DNA: TGTGCCAGCAGGGAAAACAGAGGGCAGCCCCAGTATTTT. Protein product: CASRENRGQPQYF.

This clonotype was detected many times. DNA for the CDR3: TGTGCCAGCAGCACGACTAGTAGGTACGAGCAGTACTTC. Its protein product is CASSTTSRYEQYF. J is TRBJ2-7 and V is TRBV11-2; D is possibly TRBD2 (6 bases). From germline, CDR1 is SGHAT and CDR2 FQNNGV. Trimming took 5 bases from V and 4 from J, leaving 12 bases between them. The length of the CDR3 is 13 residues.

This clonotype was picked up many times. This chain uses TRBV11-1 with TRBJ2-7, with 7 bases matching TRBD2. Germline CDR1 and CDR2: SGHAT and FQDESV (reference sequence). The V gene end was trimmed by 5 bases and the J gene end by 0 bases; junction bases not matched to a gene: 4. CDR3 length equals 14 residues. Here the CDR3 reads CASSERDYSYEQYF. The CDR3 coding sequence is TGTGCCAGCAGCGAACGGGACTACTCCTACGAGCAGTACTTC.

The chain carries TRBV6-2 or TRBV6-3 and TRBJ2-2, with 12 positions matching TRBD1. The CDR3 runs 17 residues. V lost 6 bases and J lost 7; bases outside the gene matches: 12. CDR1 is MNHEY, CDR2 SVGEGT, per germline. CDR3 in DNA: TGTGCCAGCAGATTAACCCGGGGACAGGGGGCGAGCGGGGAGCTGTTTTTT. It yields the protein CASRLTRGQGASGELFF.

This clonotype occurred many times. The chain has TRBV6-1 and TRBJ2-7, with D possibly being TRBD1 (5 bases). Germline CDR1 reads MNHNS; CDR2 reads SASEGT. This CDR3 region has 14 residues. Between the trimmed V and J ends, which lost 7 bases and 0 bases, there was a span of 13 bases. As DNA, the CDR3 is TGTGCCAGCAAAATACAGGCCAACTCCTACGAGCAGTACTTC. Translating gives CASKIQANSYEQYF.

This clonotype appeared a few times. The chain uses TRBV19 and TRBJ1-5, with a weak D call TRBD1 (5 bases). The CDR3 runs to 15 residues. The germline V and J ends were trimmed by 5 bases and 1 base, with 12 bases remaining between them. Germline loops: CDR1 LNHDA, CDR2 SQIVND (reference sequence). CDR3 residues: CASSAYRMSNQPQHF. The CDR3 coding sequence is TGTGCCAGTAGTGCCTACAGGATGAGCAATCAGCCCCAGCATTTT.

This clonotype was counted ten times or more. V and J are TRBV20-1 and TRBJ2-1; possible D gene TRBD1, 5 bases. The CDR3 is 12 residues long. The germline gives CDR1 DFQATT, CDR2 SNEGSKA (reference sequence). V lost 7 bases, J lost 4 bases, and 11 bases lay in between. CDR3 sequence reads: CSEGHGYNEQFF. The CDR3 bases are TGCAGTGAAGGACACGGGTACAATGAGCAGTTCTTC.

This clonotype was counted between two and nine times. This sequence joins TRBV3-1 and TRBJ2-7, with D possibly matching TRBD2 (5 bases). CDR3 length: 15 amino acids. Germline CDR1 reads LGHDT; CDR2 reads YNNKEL (reference sequence). V was shortened by 6 bases and J by 5 bases, with 20 bases between the two germline ends. CDR3 sequence: CASSSPGMGWDEQYF. CDR3 in DNA: TGTGCCAGCAGTTCACCCGGGATGGGTTGGGACGAGCAGTACTTC.